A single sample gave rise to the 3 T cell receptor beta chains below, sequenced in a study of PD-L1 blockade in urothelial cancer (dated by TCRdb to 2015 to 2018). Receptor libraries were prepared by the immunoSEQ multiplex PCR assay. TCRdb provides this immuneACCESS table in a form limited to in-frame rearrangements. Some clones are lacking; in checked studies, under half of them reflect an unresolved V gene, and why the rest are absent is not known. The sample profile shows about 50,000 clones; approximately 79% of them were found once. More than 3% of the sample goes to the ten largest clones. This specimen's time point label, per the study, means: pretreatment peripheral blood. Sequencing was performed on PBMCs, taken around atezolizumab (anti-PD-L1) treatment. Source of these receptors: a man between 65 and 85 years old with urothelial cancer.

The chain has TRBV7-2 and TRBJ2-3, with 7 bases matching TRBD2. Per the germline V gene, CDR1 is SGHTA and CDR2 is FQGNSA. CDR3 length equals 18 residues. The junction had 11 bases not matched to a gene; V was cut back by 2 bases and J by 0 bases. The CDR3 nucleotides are TGTGCCAGCAGCTTAAGCGTAGCGGGCAGGCCTAGCACAGATACGCAGTATTTT. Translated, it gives CASSLSVAGRPSTDTQYF. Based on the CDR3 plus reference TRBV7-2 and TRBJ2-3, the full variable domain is GAGVSQSPSNKVTEKGKDVELRCDPISGHTALYWYRQSLGQGLEFLIYFQGNSAPDKSGLPSDRFSAERTGGSVSTLTIQRTQQEDSAVYLCASSLSVAGRPSTDTQYFGPGTRLTVL.

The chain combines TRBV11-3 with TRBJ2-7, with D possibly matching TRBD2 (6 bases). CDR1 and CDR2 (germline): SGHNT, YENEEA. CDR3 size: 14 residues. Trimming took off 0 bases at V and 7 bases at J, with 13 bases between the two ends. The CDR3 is CASSLDPGREEQYF. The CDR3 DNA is TGTGCCAGCAGCTTAGACCCCGGCCGGGAGGAGCAGTACTTC.

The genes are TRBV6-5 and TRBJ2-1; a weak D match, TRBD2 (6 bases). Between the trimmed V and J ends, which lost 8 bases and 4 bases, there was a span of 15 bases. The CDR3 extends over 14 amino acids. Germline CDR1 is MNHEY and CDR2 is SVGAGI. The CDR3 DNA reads TGTGCCAGCTCCCCTAACGGGGGTTACAATGAGCAGTTCTTC. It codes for CASSPNGGYNEQFF.